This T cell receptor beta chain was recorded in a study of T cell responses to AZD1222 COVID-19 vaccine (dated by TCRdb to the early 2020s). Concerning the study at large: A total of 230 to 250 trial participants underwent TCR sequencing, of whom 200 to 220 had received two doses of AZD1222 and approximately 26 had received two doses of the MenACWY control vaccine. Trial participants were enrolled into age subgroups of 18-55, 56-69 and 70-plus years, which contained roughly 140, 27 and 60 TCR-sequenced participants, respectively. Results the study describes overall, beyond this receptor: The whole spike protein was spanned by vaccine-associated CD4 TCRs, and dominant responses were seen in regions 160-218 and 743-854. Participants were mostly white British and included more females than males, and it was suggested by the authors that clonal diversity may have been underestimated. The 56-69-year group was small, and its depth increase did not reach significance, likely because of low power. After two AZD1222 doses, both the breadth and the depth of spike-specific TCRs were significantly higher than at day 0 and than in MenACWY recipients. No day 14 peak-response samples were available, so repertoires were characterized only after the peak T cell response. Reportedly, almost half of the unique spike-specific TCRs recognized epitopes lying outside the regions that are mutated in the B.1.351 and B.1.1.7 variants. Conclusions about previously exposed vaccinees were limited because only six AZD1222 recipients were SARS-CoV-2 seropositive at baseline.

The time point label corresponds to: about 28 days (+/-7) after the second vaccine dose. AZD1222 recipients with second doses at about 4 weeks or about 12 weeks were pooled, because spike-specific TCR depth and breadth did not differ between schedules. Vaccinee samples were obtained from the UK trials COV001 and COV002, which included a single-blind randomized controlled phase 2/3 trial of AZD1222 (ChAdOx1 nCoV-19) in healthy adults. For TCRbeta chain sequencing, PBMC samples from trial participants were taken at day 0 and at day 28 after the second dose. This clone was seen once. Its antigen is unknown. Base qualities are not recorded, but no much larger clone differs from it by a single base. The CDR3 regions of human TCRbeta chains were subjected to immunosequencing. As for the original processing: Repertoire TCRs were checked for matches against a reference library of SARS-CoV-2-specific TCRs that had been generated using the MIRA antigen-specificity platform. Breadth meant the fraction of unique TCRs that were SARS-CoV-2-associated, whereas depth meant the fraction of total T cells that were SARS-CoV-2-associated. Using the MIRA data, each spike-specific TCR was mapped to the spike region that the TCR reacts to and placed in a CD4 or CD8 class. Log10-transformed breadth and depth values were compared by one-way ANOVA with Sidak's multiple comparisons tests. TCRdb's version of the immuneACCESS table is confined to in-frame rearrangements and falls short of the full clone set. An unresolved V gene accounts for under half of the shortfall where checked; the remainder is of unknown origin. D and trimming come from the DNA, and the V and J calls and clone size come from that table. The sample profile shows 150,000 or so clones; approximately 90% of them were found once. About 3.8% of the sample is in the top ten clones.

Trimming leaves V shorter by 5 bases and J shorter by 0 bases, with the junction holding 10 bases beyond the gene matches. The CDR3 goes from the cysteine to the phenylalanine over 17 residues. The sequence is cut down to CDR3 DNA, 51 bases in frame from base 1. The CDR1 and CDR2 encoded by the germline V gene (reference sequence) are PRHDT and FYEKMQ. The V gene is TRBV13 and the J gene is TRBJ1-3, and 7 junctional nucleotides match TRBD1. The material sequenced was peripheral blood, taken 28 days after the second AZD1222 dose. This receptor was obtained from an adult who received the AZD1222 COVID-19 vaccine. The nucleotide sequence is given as TGTGCCAGCAGCGGAGATACAGGGGCCCACTCTGGAAACACCATATATTTT. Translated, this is CASSGDTGAHSGNTIYF. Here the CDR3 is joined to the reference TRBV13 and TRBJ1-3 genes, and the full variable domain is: AAGVIQSPRHLIKEKRETATLKCYPIPRHDTVYWYQQGPGQDPQFLISFYEKMQSDKGSIPDRFSAQQFSDYHSELNMSSLELGDSALYFCASSGDTGAHSGNTIYFGEGSWLTVV.